This T cell receptor beta chain is drawn from a study of blood T cell repertoires in COVID-19. Background on the study: The United States, Italy and Spain provided the acute and convalescent COVID-19 samples. T cells, B-cell-depleted T cells, or PBMCs provided the cDNA or gDNA that served as material.

This CDR3 contains 15 residues. Per the germline V gene, CDR1 is LGHDT and CDR2 is YNNKEL (reference sequence). With V trimmed by 2 bases and J by 5 bases, 6 bases remained unmatched. The authors' processing: Amplification with reference gene primers provided the estimates of nucleated cell counts. Sequencing used immunoSEQ multiplex PCR; TCRdb keeps in-frame clones, though not all of them. The DNA gave D and trimming, while V, J and clone size come from that table. The top ten hold 9.5% to 13% of the sample, which has about 120,000 clones, roughly 82% seen once. The sequencing input was peripheral blood. The chain employs TRBV3-1 (or the pseudogene TRBV3-2) and TRBJ2-7; 10 positions agree with TRBD1. This TCR derives from a human donor in a cohort sampled during active COVID-19. CDR3 in DNA: TGTGCCAGCAGCCAATGGGAGGACAGGGGGAACGAGCAGTACTTC. This translates into CASSQWEDRGNEQYF.